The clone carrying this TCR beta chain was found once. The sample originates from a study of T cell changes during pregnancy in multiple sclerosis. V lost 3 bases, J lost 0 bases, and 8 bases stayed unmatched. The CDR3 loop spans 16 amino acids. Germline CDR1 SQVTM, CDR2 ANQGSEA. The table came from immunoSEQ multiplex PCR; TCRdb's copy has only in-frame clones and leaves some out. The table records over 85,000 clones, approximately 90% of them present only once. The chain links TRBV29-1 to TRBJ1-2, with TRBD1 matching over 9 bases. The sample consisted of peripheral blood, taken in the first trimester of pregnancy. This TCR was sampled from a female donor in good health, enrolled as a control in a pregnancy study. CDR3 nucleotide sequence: TGCAGCGTTGACACACAGGGGGCCTCGCCTAACTATGGCTACACCTTC. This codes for CSVDTQGASPNYGYTF. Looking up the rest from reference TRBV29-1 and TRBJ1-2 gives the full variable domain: SAVISQKPSRDICQRGTSLTIQCQVDSQVTMMFWYRQQPGQSLTLIATANQGSEATYESGFVIDKFPISRPNLTFSTLTVSNMSPEDSSIYLCSVDTQGASPNYGYTFGSGTRLTVV.